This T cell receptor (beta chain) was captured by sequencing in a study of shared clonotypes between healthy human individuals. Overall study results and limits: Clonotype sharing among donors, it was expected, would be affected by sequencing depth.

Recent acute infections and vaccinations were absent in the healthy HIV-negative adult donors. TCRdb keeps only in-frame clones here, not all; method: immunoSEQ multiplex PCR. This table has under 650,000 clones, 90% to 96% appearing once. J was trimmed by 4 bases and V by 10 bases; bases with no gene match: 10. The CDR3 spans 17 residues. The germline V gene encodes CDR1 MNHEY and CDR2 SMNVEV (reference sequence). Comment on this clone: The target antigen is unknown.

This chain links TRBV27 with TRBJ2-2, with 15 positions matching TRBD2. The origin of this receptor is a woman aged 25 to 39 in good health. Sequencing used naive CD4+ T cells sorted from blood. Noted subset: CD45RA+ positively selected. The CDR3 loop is CATTGTSGRRSTGELFF. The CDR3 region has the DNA TGTGCCACTACCGGGACTAGCGGGAGGCGGAGCACCGGGGAGCTGTTTTTT.